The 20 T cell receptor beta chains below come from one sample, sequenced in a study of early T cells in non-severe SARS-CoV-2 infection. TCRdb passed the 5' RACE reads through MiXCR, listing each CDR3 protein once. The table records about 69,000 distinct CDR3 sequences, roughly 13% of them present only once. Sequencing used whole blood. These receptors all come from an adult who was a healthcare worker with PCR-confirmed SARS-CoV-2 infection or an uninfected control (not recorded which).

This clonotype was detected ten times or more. The CDR3 sequence is CASSEAPDTYGYTF. The DNA for the CDR3 is TGTGCCAGCAGTGAAGCACCGGATACCTATGGCTACACCTTC. V gene TRBV6-1 combines with J gene TRBJ1-2; D unclear. The CDR3 extends over 14 amino acids. CDR1 is MNHNS, CDR2 SASEGT, per germline. The V end was cut by 0 bases, the J end by 4 bases, with 9 bases between.

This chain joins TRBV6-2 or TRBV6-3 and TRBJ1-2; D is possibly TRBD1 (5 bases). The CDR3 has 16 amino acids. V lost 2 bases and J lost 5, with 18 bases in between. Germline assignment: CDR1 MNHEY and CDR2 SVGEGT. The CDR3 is CASSYGPRQQVYGYTF. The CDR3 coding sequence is TGTGCCAGCAGTTACGGTCCGAGACAGCAGGTTTATGGCTACACCTTC.

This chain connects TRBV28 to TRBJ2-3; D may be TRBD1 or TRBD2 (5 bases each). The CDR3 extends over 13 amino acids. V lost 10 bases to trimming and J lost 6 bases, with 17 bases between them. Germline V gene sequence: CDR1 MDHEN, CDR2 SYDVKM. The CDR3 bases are TGTGCCACCAGAGTGTGGGGGACGGATACGCAGTATTTT. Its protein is CATRVWGTDTQYF.

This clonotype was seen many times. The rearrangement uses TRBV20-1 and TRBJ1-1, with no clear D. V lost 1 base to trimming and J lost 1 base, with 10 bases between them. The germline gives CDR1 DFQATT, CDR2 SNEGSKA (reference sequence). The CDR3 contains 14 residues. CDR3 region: CSARVSGRNTEAFF. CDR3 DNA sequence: TGCAGTGCTAGAGTTTCGGGGAGGAACACTGAAGCTTTCTTT.

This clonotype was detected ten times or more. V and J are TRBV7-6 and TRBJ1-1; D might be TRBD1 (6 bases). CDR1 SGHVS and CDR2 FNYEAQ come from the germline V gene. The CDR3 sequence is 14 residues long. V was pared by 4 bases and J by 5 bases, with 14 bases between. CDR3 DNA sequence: TGTGCCAGCAGCTCCCGAAGGGGGGGGACTGAAGCTTTCTTT. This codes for CASSSRRGGTEAFF. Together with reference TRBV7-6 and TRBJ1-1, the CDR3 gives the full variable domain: GAGVSQSPRYKVTKRGQDVALRCDPISGHVSLYWYRQALGQGPEFLTYFNYEAQQDKSGLPNDRFSAERPEGSISTLTIQRTEQRDSAMYRCASSSRRGGTEAFFGQGTRLTVV.

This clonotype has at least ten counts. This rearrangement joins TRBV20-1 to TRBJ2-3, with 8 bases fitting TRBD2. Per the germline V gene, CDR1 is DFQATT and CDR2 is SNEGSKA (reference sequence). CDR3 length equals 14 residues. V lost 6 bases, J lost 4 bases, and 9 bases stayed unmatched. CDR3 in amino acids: CSAKGRGEADTQYF. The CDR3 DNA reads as TGCAGTGCGAAGGGGCGGGGGGAAGCAGATACGCAGTATTTT.

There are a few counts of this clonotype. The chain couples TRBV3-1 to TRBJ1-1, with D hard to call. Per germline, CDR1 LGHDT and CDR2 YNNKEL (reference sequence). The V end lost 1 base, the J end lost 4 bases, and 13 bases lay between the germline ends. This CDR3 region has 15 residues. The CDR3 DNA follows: TGTGCCAGCAGCCAAGGAGTTACAGAATTCACTGAAGCTTTCTTT. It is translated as CASSQGVTEFTEAFF.

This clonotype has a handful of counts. The CDR3 coding sequence is TGTGCCAGTACACAGGGGGCCTTCATGAACACTGAAGCTTTCTTT. Translating it yields CASTQGAFMNTEAFF. The chain joins TRBV7-8 to TRBJ1-1, with 9 bases aligning to TRBD1. V was pared by 9 bases and J by 0 bases, with 8 bases of the junction left unmatched. This CDR3 has 15 residues. Per the germline V gene, CDR1 is SGHVS and CDR2 is FQNEAQ.

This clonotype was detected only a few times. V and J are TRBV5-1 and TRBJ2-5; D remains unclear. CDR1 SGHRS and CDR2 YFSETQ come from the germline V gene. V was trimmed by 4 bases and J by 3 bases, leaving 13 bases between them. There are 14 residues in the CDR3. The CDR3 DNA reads TGCGCCAGCAGCCCTCGCGGACCTAAAGAGACCCAGTACTTC. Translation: CASSPRGPKETQYF.

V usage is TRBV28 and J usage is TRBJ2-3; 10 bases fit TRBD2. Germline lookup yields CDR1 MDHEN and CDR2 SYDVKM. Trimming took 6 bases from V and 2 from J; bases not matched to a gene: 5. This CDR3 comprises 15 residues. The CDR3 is CASSQLAGYTDTQYF. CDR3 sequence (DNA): TGTGCCAGCAGCCAACTAGCGGGGTACACAGATACGCAGTATTTT.

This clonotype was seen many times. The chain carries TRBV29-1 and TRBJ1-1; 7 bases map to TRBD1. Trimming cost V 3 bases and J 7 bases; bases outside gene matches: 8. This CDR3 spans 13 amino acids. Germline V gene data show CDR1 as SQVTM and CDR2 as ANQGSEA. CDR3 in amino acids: CSVEEPRDSEAFF. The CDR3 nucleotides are TGCAGCGTTGAGGAACCCCGGGACAGTGAAGCTTTCTTT.

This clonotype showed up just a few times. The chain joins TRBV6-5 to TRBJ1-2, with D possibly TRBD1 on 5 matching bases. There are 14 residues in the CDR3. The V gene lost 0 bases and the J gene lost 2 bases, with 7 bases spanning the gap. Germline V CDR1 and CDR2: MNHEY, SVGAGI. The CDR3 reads CASSYSGTNYGYTF. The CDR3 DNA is TGTGCCAGCAGTTACTCAGGGACGAACTATGGCTACACCTTC.

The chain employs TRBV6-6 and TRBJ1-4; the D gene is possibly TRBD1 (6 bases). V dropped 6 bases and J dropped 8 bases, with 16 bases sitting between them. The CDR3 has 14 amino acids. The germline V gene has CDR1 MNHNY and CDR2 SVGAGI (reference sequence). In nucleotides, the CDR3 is TGTGCCAGCAGCCTTGACAGGTTCGGGGAAAAACTGTTTTTT. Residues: CASSLDRFGEKLFF.

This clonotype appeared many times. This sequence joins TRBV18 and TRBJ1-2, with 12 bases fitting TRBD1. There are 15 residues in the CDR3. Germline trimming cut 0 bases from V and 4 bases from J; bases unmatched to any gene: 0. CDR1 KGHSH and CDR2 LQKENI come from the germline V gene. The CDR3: CASSPPGQGAYGYTF. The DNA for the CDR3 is TGTGCCAGCTCACCACCGGGACAGGGGGCCTATGGCTACACCTTC.

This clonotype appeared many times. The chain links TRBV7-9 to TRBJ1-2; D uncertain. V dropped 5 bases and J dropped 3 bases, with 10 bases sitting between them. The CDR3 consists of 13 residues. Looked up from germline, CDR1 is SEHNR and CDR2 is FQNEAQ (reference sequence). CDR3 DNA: TGTGCCAGCAGCCCCCCCGGTGACTATGGCTACACCTTC. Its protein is CASSPPGDYGYTF.

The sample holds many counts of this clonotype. The CDR3 spells CASSPRRLAGGDNEQFF. The CDR3, as DNA: TGTGCCAGCAGCCCCCGGCGTCTAGCGGGGGGGGATAATGAGCAGTTCTTC. The chain couples TRBV3-1 to TRBJ2-1, with 12 positions matching TRBD2. This CDR3 is built from 17 residues. V gave up 4 bases and J gave up 7 bases; unmatched junction bases: 11. The V gene's germline CDR1 is LGHDT and CDR2 YNNKEL (reference sequence).

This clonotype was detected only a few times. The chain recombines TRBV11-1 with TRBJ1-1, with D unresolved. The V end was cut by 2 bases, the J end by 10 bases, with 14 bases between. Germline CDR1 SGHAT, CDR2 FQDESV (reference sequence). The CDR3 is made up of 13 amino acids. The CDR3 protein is CASSLQPSSGAFF. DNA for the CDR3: TGTGCCAGCAGCTTACAGCCGAGCTCGGGAGCTTTCTTT. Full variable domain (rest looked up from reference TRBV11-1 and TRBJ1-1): EAEVAQSPRYKITEKSQAVAFWCDPISGHATLYWYRQILGQGPELLVQFQDESVVDDSQLPKDRFSAERLKGVDSTLKIQPAELGDSAMYLCASSLQPSSGAFFGQGTRLTVV.

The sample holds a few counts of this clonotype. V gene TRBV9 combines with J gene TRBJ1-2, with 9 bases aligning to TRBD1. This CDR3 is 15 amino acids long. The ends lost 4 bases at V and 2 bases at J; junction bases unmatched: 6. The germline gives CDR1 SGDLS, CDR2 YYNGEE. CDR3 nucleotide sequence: TGTGCCAGCAGCAATAGACAGGGGGAGAACTATGGCTACACCTTC. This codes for CASSNRQGENYGYTF.

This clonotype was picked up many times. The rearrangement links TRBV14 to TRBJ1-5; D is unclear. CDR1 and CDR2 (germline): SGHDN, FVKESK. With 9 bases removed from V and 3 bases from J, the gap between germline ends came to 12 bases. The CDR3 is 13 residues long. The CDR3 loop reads CASKYSSNQPQHF. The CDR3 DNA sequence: TGTGCCAGTAAATACAGTTCCAATCAGCCCCAGCATTTT.

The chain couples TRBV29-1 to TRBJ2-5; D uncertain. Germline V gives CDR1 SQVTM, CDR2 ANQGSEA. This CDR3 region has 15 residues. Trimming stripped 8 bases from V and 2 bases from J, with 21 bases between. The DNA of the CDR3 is TGCAGCCCCGCCCGTGGCATCCTCTGGCAAGAGACCCAGTACTTC. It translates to CSPARGILWQETQYF.